Shown below are 5 T cell receptor beta chains from a single sample sequenced in a study of blood T cells in healthy people across ages. Primed by a sample-barcoded 5' primer and a J-beta primer mix, a second PCR proceeded for about 6 to 12 cycles. TCRdb ran MiXCR on the 5' RACE reads and lists one entry per CDR3 protein. The data hold about 640,000 distinct CDR3 sequences, with 58% observed a single time. Sequencing was performed on blood. Receptors originate from a man between 60 and 70 years old in good health.

This clonotype came up many times. The rearrangement joins TRBV20-1 to TRBJ2-1; 10 nucleotides align to TRBD2. The CDR3 consists of 16 residues. J lost 5 bases, V lost 6 bases, and 13 bases had no gene match. Germline CDR1 reads DFQATT; CDR2 reads SNEGSKA (reference sequence). For the CDR3, the DNA is TGCAGTGCCCTTGATACCGGGACTAGCGCCAACAATGAGCAGTTCTTC. Protein product: CSALDTGTSANNEQFF.

In this sample, this clonotype turned up once. CDR3 coding DNA: TGCGCCAGCAGCTTGGCCTTTTCTGGGAACACTGAAGCTTTCTTT. Translation gives CASSLAFSGNTEAFF. The chain is built from TRBV5-1 and TRBJ1-1, with D uncertain. Trimming removed 0 bases from V and 1 base from J, with 10 bases in between. CDR3 length equals 15 residues. Looked up from germline, CDR1 is SGHRS and CDR2 is YFSETQ. The full variable domain, in which reference TRBV5-1 and TRBJ1-1 provide the parts outside the CDR3, is KAGVTQTPRYLIKTRGQQVTLSCSPISGHRSVSWYQQTPGQGLQFLFEYFSETQRNKGNFPGRFSGRQFSNSRSEMNVSTLELGDSALYLCASSLAFSGNTEAFFGQGTRLTVV.

The chain combines TRBV28 with TRBJ2-5; tentative D call: TRBD1 (6 bases). V lost 2 bases and J lost 7, with 11 bases in between. CDR1 MDHEN and CDR2 SYDVKM come from the germline V gene. This CDR3 region has 13 residues. The chain's CDR3 is CASSLGGWATQYF. The CDR3 DNA follows: TGTGCCAGCAGTTTAGGGGGCTGGGCGACCCAGTACTTC.

The chain couples TRBV20-1 to TRBJ2-5, with D possibly matching TRBD2 (5 bases). Germline V lookup: CDR1 DFQATT, CDR2 SNEGSKA (reference sequence). The CDR3 loop spans 14 amino acids. V lost 0 bases and J 1 base, leaving 9 bases between the germline ends. The CDR3 loop reads CSARDWRVQETQYF. The DNA for the CDR3 is TGCAGTGCTAGAGATTGGCGGGTCCAAGAGACCCAGTACTTC.

This chain joins TRBV7-9 and TRBJ1-4; weak D call: TRBD1 (6 bases). There are 16 residues in the CDR3. The V gene lost 5 bases and the J gene lost 0 bases, with 13 bases spanning the gap. Germline CDR1 is SEHNR and CDR2 is FQNEAQ (reference sequence). The CDR3 region is CASSPGDGATNEKLFF. The CDR3, as DNA: TGTGCCAGCAGCCCAGGGGACGGCGCAACTAATGAAAAACTGTTTTTT.